Listed below are T cell receptor beta chains from one sample, sequenced in a study of T cell clones after liver transplantation. Measured with immunoSEQ multiplex PCR; TCRdb has only the in-frame clones, and not every one. This sample has 55,000 to 75,000 clones, with 85% to 95% found just once. Sequences were derived from CD4+ T cells from blood, sampled around 27 months after liver transplant. The source is a human patient who received a liver transplant. The T cells may partly be graft donor cells. The CDR3 runs from the conserved cysteine through the conserved F or W. The order of the fields is J gene, D gene, V gene, clone size, CDR3 DNA, CDR3 protein. The D gene is left open where the match is weak. Only some rows state a clone size, as once, few, many or a class for expanded clones.

>TRBJ1-1|-|TRBV6-5|-
TGTGCCAGCAGTTACCAGAGGGGAGGGAACACTGAAGCTTTCTTT
CASSYQRGGNTEAFF
>TRBJ1-2|TRBD1|TRBV28|-
TGTGCCAGCAGTTTACCCCGGGACAGGGACCTTCACTCTAACTATGGCTACACCTTC
CASSLPRDRDLHSNYGYTF
>TRBJ2-1|TRBD2|TRBV28|-
TGTGCCAGCGGAACTAGCGGGGGCATCCCGTTCTTC
CASGTSGGIPFF
>TRBJ1-1|TRBD1|TRBV2|-
TGTGCCAGCAGTTTACGGACAGGGGGAACTGAAGCTTTCTTT
CASSLRTGGTEAFF
>TRBJ2-1|-|TRBV27|-
TGTGCCAGCAGTTTATTCGGCAATGAGCAGTTCTTC
CASSLFGNEQFF
>TRBJ1-5|-|TRBV28|-
TGTGCCAGCAGTTTCCCTACGAGGGGTCAGCCCCAGCATTTT
CASSFPTRGQPQHF
>TRBJ2-3|-|TRBV27|-
TGTGCCAGCAGTTCCTTTGGGAGATACACAGATACGCAGTATTTT
CASSSFGRYTDTQYF
>TRBJ1-1|-|TRBV5-1|few
TGCGCCAGCAGCTTGCGGGAATGGGGCACTGAAGCTTTCTTT
CASSLREWGTEAFF
>TRBJ2-3|TRBD2|TRBV19|-
TGTGCCAGTAGTCCCCGGGGTGGGCGGGGGAACACAGATACGCAGTATTTT
CASSPRGGRGNTDTQYF
>TRBJ1-1|TRBD1|TRBV2|-
TGTGCCAGCAGTGGACAGGGGCCCCCTAAGGCTTTCTTT
CASSGQGPPKAFF
>TRBJ2-7|TRBD1|TRBV2|-
TGTGCCAGCAGTAGTACAGGGGCCCTCTCCTACGAGCAGTACTTC
CASSSTGALSYEQYF
>TRBJ2-5|TRBD2|TRBV11-2|-
TGTGCCAGCAGCTTAGGGCTAGCGGGAGTGATGCAGTACTTC
CASSLGLAGVMQYF
>TRBJ1-5|-|TRBV19|-
TGTGCCAGTAGAGTGGGGAATCAGCCCCAGCATTTT
CASRVGNQPQHF
>TRBJ2-5|-|TRBV7-8|-
TGTGCCAGCAGCCCCGGGACAAAAGAGACCCAGTACTTC
CASSPGTKETQYF
>TRBJ2-7|TRBD1|TRBV9|-
TGTGCCAGCAGCGTAAGTGAAACCGGGACAGGATCTTACGAGCAGTACTTC
CASSVSETGTGSYEQYF
>TRBJ2-5|TRBD1|TRBV10-3|-
TGTGCCATCAGTGGGGCAGGGGGTGAGACCCAGTACTTC
CAISGAGGETQYF
>TRBJ2-2|-|TRBV5-1|-
TGCGCCAGCAGCTTGACCCCGCGGGACACCGGGGAGCTGTTTTTT
CASSLTPRDTGELFF
>TRBJ2-5|TRBD1|TRBV6-6|-
TGTGCCAGCAGCACCACAGGGGGCTCTTGGCGGGAGACCCAGTACTTC
CASSTTGGSWRETQYF
>TRBJ1-2|-|TRBV5-1|-
TGCGCCAGCAGCTTCGACGAGGGCAACTATGGCTACACCTTC
CASSFDEGNYGYTF
>TRBJ1-5|-|TRBV10-3|-
TGTGCCATCAGTGAAGGGCAAGCTTCGCAGCCCCAGCATTTT
CAISEGQASQPQHF
>TRBJ2-2|TRBD2|TRBV11-2|once
TGTGCCAGCAGCTTAAGTAGCGGGACTTTACGGGAGCTGTTTTTT
CASSLSSGTLRELFF
>TRBJ2-1|-|TRBV15|-
TGTGCCACCAGCAGAGATCTCCGGGACTCAAGCTCCTACAATGAGCAGTTCTTC
CATSRDLRDSSSYNEQFF
>TRBJ2-1|-|TRBV19|-
TGTGCCAGTAGTAGGACAGCCTACAATGAGCAGTTCTTC
CASSRTAYNEQFF
>TRBJ1-5|-|TRBV7-2|-
TGTGCCAGCAGCACCAACCGGGGCCAGCCCCAGCATTTT
CASSTNRGQPQHF
>TRBJ2-2|TRBD2|TRBV5-1|-
TGCGCCAGCAGCCCTGTAGCGGGACCCGGGGAGCTGTTTTTT
CASSPVAGPGELFF
>TRBJ2-3|-|TRBV5-1|-
TGCGCCAGCACAAAGGAGGGCCACACAGATACGCAGTATTTT
CASTKEGHTDTQYF
>TRBJ2-5|-|TRBV11-3|-
TGTGCCAGCAGCTTAAGGGCCGAAACTAGTGGACAAGAGACCCAGTACTTC
CASSLRAETSGQETQYF
>TRBJ1-1|-|TRBV28|-
TGTGCCAGCAGTCCTATCAGGTCGGACACTGAAGCTTTCTTT
CASSPIRSDTEAFF
>TRBJ2-4|-|TRBV19|-
TGTGCCAGTAACACGCCCGTCCTCCGAGCCAAAAACATTCAGTACTTC
CASNTPVLRAKNIQYF
>TRBJ2-6|-|TRBV7-3|few
TGTGCCAGCAGCCCCGGACTTTCCTCAAGGGTCCTGACTTTC
CASSPGLSSRVLTF
>TRBJ2-1|TRBD2|TRBV7-2|once
TGTGCCAGCAGCCCCGGACTAGCGAGCTACAATGAGCAGTTCTTC
CASSPGLASYNEQFF
>TRBJ2-3|TRBD2|TRBV10-3|-
TGTGCCATCAGTGAGTCGAATCTTTCTGAGCGGGAGCGATTGGGCAGCACAGATACGCAGTATTTT
CAISESNLSERERLGSTDTQYF
>TRBJ2-7|-|TRBV6-5|-
TGTGCCAGCACCCGGTACGGGGGATCCTACGAGCAGTACTTC
CASTRYGGSYEQYF
>TRBJ1-4|-|TRBV6-5|-
TGTGCCAGCAGTTACGGGGGGACAAATACCGAAAAACTGTTTTTT
CASSYGGTNTEKLFF
>TRBJ2-7|TRBD2|TRBV6-5|-
TGTGCCAGCAGGGCCACTCTAGCGGGAGGGCGCGAGCAGTACTTC
CASRATLAGGREQYF
>TRBJ2-7|TRBD2|TRBV9|-
TGTGCCAGCAGCCCAACCGGGGGGACTAGCGGGAGCGAGCAGTACTTC
CASSPTGGTSGSEQYF
>TRBJ2-2|-|TRBV5-1|-
TGCGCCAGCAGCACGAACACAGGGACCGGGGAGCTGTTTTTT
CASSTNTGTGELFF
>TRBJ1-1|-|TRBV29-1|-
TGCAGCGTTGACTACAGGGCTAACACTGAAGCTTTCTTT
CSVDYRANTEAFF
>TRBJ2-2|TRBD2|TRBV18|-
TGTGCCAGCTCACCACGGACTAGCGCGGGGACCACCGGGGAGCTGTTTTTT
CASSPRTSAGTTGELFF
>TRBJ2-1|-|TRBV11-3|-
TGTGCCAGCAGCTCACCTTATTGGGACTACAATGAGCAGTTCTTC
CASSSPYWDYNEQFF
>TRBJ2-7|TRBD1|TRBV9|once
TGTGCCAGCAGCGTCGGACAGGGGGTCTACGAGCAGTACTTC
CASSVGQGVYEQYF
>TRBJ2-1|-|TRBV7-3|once
TGTGCCAGCAGCTTAAAGCCGCTTGCCCTGGGTGATAATGAGCAGTTCTTC
CASSLKPLALGDNEQFF
>TRBJ1-2|-|TRBV28|-
TGTGCCAGCAGTTTTTCCAGGGACCCCAGCTATGGCTACACCTTC
CASSFSRDPSYGYTF
>TRBJ1-5|-|TRBV19|-
TGTGCCAGTAGTCACGGGGTTGCCCAGCCCCAGCATTTT
CASSHGVAQPQHF
>TRBJ2-7|TRBD1|TRBV5-4|-
TGTGCCAGCAGCCGCCGACAGGGTAGCTCCTACGAGCAGTACTTC
CASSRRQGSSYEQYF
>TRBJ2-1|TRBD2|TRBV15|-
TGTGCCACCAGCAGAGGGGACTACTCCTACAATGAGCAGTTCTTC
CATSRGDYSYNEQFF